Below, 30 T cell receptor beta chains from the same sample are listed, as sequenced in a study of Ad26.COV2.S vaccination and SARS-CoV-2 variants. This table comes from immunoSEQ multiplex PCR, and its TCRdb copy is limited to in-frame clones, with some not included. The repertoire holds some 340,000 clones, with just under 85% as singletons. Documented treatment: about 20 received Ad26.COV2.S at low or high dose, single or two shots; 5 received placebo; per-sample allocation not given. Samples analyzed were those drawn on day 63 after the first vaccine or placebo injection. Sequences were derived from peripheral blood, sampled in a trial of Ad26.COV2.S vaccine versus placebo. Every receptor here comes from a person aged 18-65 years who received the Ad26.COV2.S COVID-19 vaccine or a placebo.

Of note for this clone: One junction end disagrees with the germline gene, perhaps due to a read error. The CDR3 DNA follows: TGTGCTAGCAGCTCCCAGGGGGCGCGGGAGCAGTACTTC. This encodes CASSSQGAREQYF. The chain joins TRBV7-7 to TRBJ2-7; TRBD1 agrees at 8 bases. CDR1 is SSHAT and CDR2 is FNYEAQ in the germline V gene (reference sequence). This CDR3 has 13 amino acids.

The rearrangement uses TRBV11-3 and TRBJ2-1; 10 nucleotides agree with TRBD2. The germline V gene encodes CDR1 SGHNT and CDR2 YENEEA. The V and J ends lost 4 bases and 5 bases, in that order; junction bases with no gene match: 5. The CDR3 is 15 amino acids. CDR3 in amino acids: CASSSGTSANNEQFF. The CDR3 DNA reads as TGTGCCAGCAGCTCAGGGACTAGCGCGAACAATGAGCAGTTCTTC.

This sequence joins TRBV2 and TRBJ2-7; D possibly corresponds to TRBD2 (5 bases). Germline values: CDR1 SNHLY, CDR2 FYNNEI. Trimming pared 3 bases from V and 3 bases from J, leaving 12 bases between. The CDR3 covers 14 residues. CDR3 nucleotide sequence: TGTGCCAGCAGTGAGGGGAGACGGGTCTACGAGCAGTACTTC. Protein product: CASSEGRRVYEQYF.

The rearrangement links TRBV4-2 to TRBJ2-7, with TRBD2 matching over 11 bases. The V and J ends lost 4 bases and 4 bases, in that order; junction bases with no gene match: 15. This CDR3 contains 18 residues. CDR1 is LGHNA, CDR2 YNFKEQ, per germline. The CDR3 DNA is TGTGCCAGCAGCCGCCGACTAGCGGGGAAGGAAGAATCGTACGAGCAGTACTTC. Translation gives CASSRRLAGKEESYEQYF.

The chain employs TRBV15 and TRBJ2-3; D may be TRBD2 (6 bases). The CDR3 spans 17 residues. The germline V gene encodes CDR1 LNHNV and CDR2 YYDKDF (reference sequence). V was clipped by 4 bases and J by 0 bases, with 17 bases between them. CDR3 in DNA: TGTGCCACCAGCATTCGAGACGGGGGACCTAGCACAGATACGCAGTATTTT. This codes for CATSIRDGGPSTDTQYF.

This chain connects TRBV13 to TRBJ2-7; 7 positions match TRBD1. V shed 4 bases and J 2 bases; nucleotides not matched to a gene: 2. CDR1 and CDR2 from the germline V gene are PRHDT and FYEKMQ (reference sequence). The length of the CDR3 is 13 residues. The CDR3 DNA reads TGTGCCAGCAGCTCGGGACAGCCCTACGAGCAGTACTTC. Translation gives CASSSGQPYEQYF.

This clone has just one count. The genes are TRBV10-3 and TRBJ2-3; the match to TRBD2 covers 7 bases. V lost 2 bases to trimming and J lost 0 bases; unmatched junction nucleotides: 2. The germline CDR1 and CDR2 sequences are ENHRY and SYGVKD. The CDR3 has 15 amino acids. The CDR3 here is CAISEVSGSTDTQYF. Here the CDR3 DNA reads TGTGCCATCAGTGAGGTTAGCGGGAGCACAGATACGCAGTATTTT.

The chain uses TRBV5-6 and TRBJ2-6; D gene unclear. Trimming cost V 4 bases and J 0 bases, with 11 bases left between them. CDR3 length: 16 amino acids. Germline V gene data show CDR1 as SGHDT and CDR2 as YYEEEE. The CDR3 spells CASSPPGSSGANVLTF. DNA for the CDR3: TGTGCCAGCAGCCCCCCGGGCAGCTCTGGGGCCAACGTCCTGACTTTC.

V gene TRBV4-1 combines with J gene TRBJ2-3, with D possibly being TRBD1 or TRBD2 (5 bases each). Germline V gene lookup returns CDR1 MGHRA and CDR2 YSYEKL. The V gene lost 0 bases and the J gene lost 4 bases, with 14 bases spanning the gap. This CDR3 spans 16 amino acids. The CDR3 DNA reads as TGCGCCAGCAGCCAAGATCGGTTCCGGGGCCCAGATACGCAGTATTTT. Its translation: CASSQDRFRGPDTQYF.

This sequence joins TRBV18 and TRBJ1-3, with TRBD1 identical over 9 bases. V shed 6 bases, J shed 2 bases, and the junction held 11 bases outside the gene matches. The CDR3 covers 17 residues. Germline-derived CDR1 and CDR2 are KGHSH and LQKENI. The CDR3, as DNA: TGTGCCAGCTCTCCAACAGGGGGCCAAGCAACTGGAAACACCATATATTTT. Translating it yields CASSPTGGQATGNTIYF. Together with reference TRBV18 and TRBJ1-3, the CDR3 gives the full variable domain: NAGVMQNPRHLVRRRGQEARLRCSPMKGHSHVYWYRQLPEEGLKFMVYLQKENIIDESGMPKERFSAEFPKEGPSILRIQQVVRGDSAAYFCASSPTGGQATGNTIYFGEGSWLTVV.

A few counts support this clone. The CDR3 sequence is CASSFRASLGETQYF. Written as DNA, the CDR3 is TGTGCCAGCAGTTTTAGGGCCTCGCTAGGGGAGACCCAGTACTTC. The V gene is TRBV28, the J gene TRBJ2-5; D not certain. CDR1 is MDHEN and CDR2 is SYDVKM in the germline V gene. V was clipped by 3 bases and J by 5 bases, with 16 bases between them. This CDR3 region has 15 residues.

The rearrangement uses TRBV2 and TRBJ1-6, with D perhaps matching TRBD1 (5 bases). Trimming removed 5 bases from V and 13 bases from J, with 21 bases in between. The CDR3 sequence is 15 residues long. CDR1 and CDR2 (germline): SNHLY, FYNNEI. CDR3 coding DNA: TGTGCCAGCAGTTCATGGGGGATATCTGCTGGGCCCCTCCACTTT. Its protein product is CASSSWGISAGPLHF.

This clone was picked up one time. This chain joins TRBV14 and TRBJ2-7, with a weak D call TRBD1 (6 bases). The CDR3 covers 14 residues. V was shortened by 1 base and J by 2 bases, with 9 bases between the two germline ends. Germline V gene sequence: CDR1 SGHDN, CDR2 FVKESK. The DNA for the CDR3 is TGTGCCAGCAGCCAAGGGACAGCAACCTACGAGCAGTACTTC. Translating it yields CASSQGTATYEQYF.

This rearrangement joins TRBV28 to TRBJ2-7; D is perhaps TRBD1 (6 bases). The CDR3 contains 13 residues. Trimming took off 8 bases at V and 2 bases at J, with 13 bases between the two ends. The germline V gene encodes CDR1 MDHEN and CDR2 SYDVKM. CDR3 DNA sequence: TGTGCCAGCCTGGGGAGACAGGCCTACGAGCAGTACTTC. Its translation is CASLGRQAYEQYF. Drawing the rest from reference TRBV28 and TRBJ2-7, the complete variable domain is DVKVTQSSRYLVKRTGEKVFLECVQDMDHENMFWYRQDPGLGLRLIYFSYDVKMKEKGDIPEGYSVSREKKERFSLILESASTNQTSMYLCASLGRQAYEQYFGPGTRLTVT.

The gene calls are TRBV19 and TRBJ1-2, with D maybe TRBD1 (6 bases). The CDR3 is 15 amino acids. CDR1 and CDR2 (germline): LNHDA, SQIVND (reference sequence). The V and J ends lost 7 bases and 6 bases respectively, with 21 bases between them. The CDR3 DNA is TGTGCCAGTACCCTCGAGCCATCGGGGGCCCATGGCTACACCTTC. It encodes CASTLEPSGAHGYTF.

The chain combines TRBV9 with TRBJ2-7; TRBD1 agrees at 9 bases. The ends lost 3 bases at V and 5 bases at J; junction bases unmatched: 6. The CDR3 contains 14 residues. Germline CDR1 and CDR2: SGDLS and YYNGEE. This chain's CDR3 is CASSGWDRENEQYF. The CDR3 coding sequence is TGTGCCAGCAGCGGCTGGGACAGGGAGAACGAGCAGTACTTC.

The chain has TRBV6-5 and TRBJ1-6; the match to TRBD1 covers 11 bases. Per germline, CDR1 MNHEY and CDR2 SVGAGI. Trimming cost V 2 bases and J 9 bases; bases outside gene matches: 3. This CDR3 has 15 amino acids. CDR3 sequence: CASSYAGTGGSPLHF. The CDR3 coding sequence is TGTGCCAGCAGTTACGCCGGGACAGGGGGTTCACCCCTCCACTTT.

A note on this clone: This specimen includes other DNA sequences encoding the same CDR3. The chain is built from TRBV7-6 and TRBJ2-5; 10 positions match TRBD2. The V gene's germline CDR1 is SGHVS and CDR2 FNYEAQ. This CDR3 is 16 amino acids long. The ends lost 6 bases at V and 4 bases at J; junction bases unmatched: 11. The CDR3 loop is CASSSPSTSGVETQYF. The CDR3, as DNA: TGTGCCAGCAGTTCGCCTTCAACTAGCGGGGTAGAGACCCAGTACTTC.

The V and J genes are TRBV29-1 and TRBJ2-3; D remains unclear. The CDR3 runs to 12 residues. Trimming removed 7 bases at V and 6 bases at J, with 14 bases between. From germline, CDR1 is SQVTM and CDR2 ANQGSEA. CDR3 in DNA: TGCAGCGCAGACCCCGATGGGGATACGCAGTATTTT. Translated, it gives CSADPDGDTQYF.

V usage is TRBV27 and J usage is TRBJ1-6, with a tentative D call TRBD1 (5 bases). Looked up from germline, CDR1 is MNHEY and CDR2 is SMNVEV (reference sequence). CDR3 length equals 15 residues. V shed 3 bases and J shed 2 bases, with 8 bases lying between them. In DNA form, the CDR3 reads TGTGCCAGCAGTTTGGAAGGGGCCTATAATTCACCCCTCCACTTT. Its protein product is CASSLEGAYNSPLHF.

Only a few counts were recorded for this clone. V gene TRBV9 combines with J gene TRBJ1-2, with D possibly being TRBD1 (5 bases). The germline V and J ends were trimmed by 3 bases and 6 bases, with 15 bases remaining between them. This CDR3 spans 14 amino acids. The V gene's germline CDR1 is SGDLS and CDR2 YYNGEE. CDR3 sequence reads: CASSANLGLHGYTF. The CDR3 coding sequence is TGTGCCAGCAGCGCTAACCTGGGGCTACATGGCTACACCTTC.

The rearrangement links TRBV12-2 to TRBJ2-7; TRBD2 was called by the table and not checked on the DNA. TRBV12-2 is given as a pseudogene. This CDR3 spans 19 amino acids. The CDR3 loop reads CASRLLSLLSGGTSYEQYF. The CDR3 region has the DNA TGTGCAAGTCGCTTACTTAGCCTTCTTAGCGGGGGGACTTCCTACGAGCAGTACTTC.

This sequence joins TRBV11-2 and TRBJ1-1, with 7 nucleotides matching TRBD1. With 6 bases clipped from V and 7 bases from J, the junction kept 8 bases outside the gene matches. The CDR3 totals 13 residues. Germline V lookup: CDR1 SGHAT, CDR2 FQNNGV. In nucleotides, the CDR3 is TGTGCCAGCAGTTTCACAGGGGAGGTTGAAGCTTTCTTT. Amino acid sequence: CASSFTGEVEAFF.

The rearrangement links TRBV27 to TRBJ1-2; weak D call: TRBD1 (6 bases). The CDR3 is made up of 14 amino acids. Trimming left V 0 bases short and J 7 bases short, with 12 bases between. Germline CDR1 reads MNHEY; CDR2 reads SMNVEV (reference sequence). CDR3 loop: CASSLSGGAGGYTF. DNA of the CDR3: TGTGCCAGCAGTTTATCCGGGGGCGCGGGTGGCTACACCTTC.

This clone was detected a few times. This chain links TRBV6-5 with TRBJ1-4; D unresolved. The V end was cut by 6 bases, the J end by 3 bases, with 14 bases between. Germline V gene sequence: CDR1 MNHEY, CDR2 SVGAGI. The length of the CDR3 is 15 residues. The CDR3 region is CASRTTATANEKLFF. The CDR3 bases are TGTGCCAGCAGGACGACGGCAACGGCTAATGAAAAACTGTTTTTT.

The V gene is TRBV18, the J gene TRBJ1-2, with no clear D. Trimming stripped 3 bases from V and 8 bases from J, with 22 bases between. Looked up from germline, CDR1 is KGHSH and CDR2 is LQKENI. This CDR3 has 16 residues. CDR3 nucleotide sequence: TGTGCCAGCTCACCCCGAATGAAGGGAGTTGAGGAGGGCTACACCTTC. Protein sequence: CASSPRMKGVEEGYTF.

The chain is built from TRBV9 and TRBJ2-1, with D perhaps TRBD2 (5 bases). V lost 3 bases, J lost 2 bases, and 12 bases lay in between. There are 15 residues in the CDR3. CDR1 and CDR2 (germline): SGDLS, YYNGEE. The CDR3 loop is CASSALSGTYNEQFF. The DNA of the CDR3 is TGTGCCAGCAGCGCCCTCTCCGGGACCTACAATGAGCAGTTCTTC.

This chain joins TRBV29-1 and TRBJ1-1, with D tentatively TRBD1 (5 bases). The V gene lost 7 bases and the J gene lost 5 bases, with 11 bases spanning the gap. Germline loops: CDR1 SQVTM, CDR2 ANQGSEA. CDR3 size: 11 residues. The CDR3 protein is CSAAGGTEAFF. The CDR3 DNA reads as TGCAGCGCAGCCGGGGGAACTGAAGCTTTCTTT.

The chain combines TRBV29-1 with TRBJ2-1; D not resolved. V was pared by 5 bases and J by 0 bases, with 11 bases between. CDR1 and CDR2 (germline): SQVTM, ANQGSEA. The length of the CDR3 is 14 residues. The CDR3 here is CSVHTRSSYNEQFF. CDR3 DNA sequence: TGCAGCGTTCATACCCGGAGCTCCTACAATGAGCAGTTCTTC.

A word on this clone: Other DNA sequences in the sample encode the same CDR3. The J gene is TRBJ2-5, the V gene TRBV12-3 or TRBV12-4; TRBD2 is a possible D gene (6 bases). V dropped 3 bases and J dropped 2 bases, with 7 bases sitting between them. This CDR3 is 13 amino acids long. CDR3: CASSFRGQETQYF. In DNA form, the CDR3 reads TGTGCCAGCAGTTTCCGGGGGCAAGAGACCCAGTACTTC.